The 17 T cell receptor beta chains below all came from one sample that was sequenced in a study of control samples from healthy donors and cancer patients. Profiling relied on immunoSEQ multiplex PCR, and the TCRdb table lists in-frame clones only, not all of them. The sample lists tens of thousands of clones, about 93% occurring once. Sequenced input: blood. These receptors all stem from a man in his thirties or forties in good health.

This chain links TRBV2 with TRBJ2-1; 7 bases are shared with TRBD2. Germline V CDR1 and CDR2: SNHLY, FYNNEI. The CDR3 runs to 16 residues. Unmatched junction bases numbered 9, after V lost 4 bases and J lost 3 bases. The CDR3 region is CASSGRGAGLYNEQFF. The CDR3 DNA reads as TGTGCCAGCAGTGGCCGGGGAGCGGGACTCTACAATGAGCAGTTCTTC.

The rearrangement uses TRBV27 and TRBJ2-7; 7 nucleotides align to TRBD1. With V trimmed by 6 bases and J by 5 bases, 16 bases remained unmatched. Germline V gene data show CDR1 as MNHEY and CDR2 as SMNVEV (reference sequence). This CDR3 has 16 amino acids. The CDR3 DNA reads TGTGCCAGCAGCCCGAGCACAGGGGAGATAAGGGACGAGCAGTACTTC. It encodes CASSPSTGEIRDEQYF.

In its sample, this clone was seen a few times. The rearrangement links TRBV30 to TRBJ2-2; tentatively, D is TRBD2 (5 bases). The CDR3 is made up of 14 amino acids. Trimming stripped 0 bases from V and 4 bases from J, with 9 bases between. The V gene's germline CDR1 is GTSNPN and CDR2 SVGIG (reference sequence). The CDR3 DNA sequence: TGTGCCTGGAGTGTACGGGGATCCACCGGGGAGCTGTTTTTT. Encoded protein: CAWSVRGSTGELFF.

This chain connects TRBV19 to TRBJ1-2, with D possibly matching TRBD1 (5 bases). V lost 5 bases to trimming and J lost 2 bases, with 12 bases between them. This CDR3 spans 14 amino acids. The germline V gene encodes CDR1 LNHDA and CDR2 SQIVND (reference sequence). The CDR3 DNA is TGTGCCAGTAGTCGCGGGGGGGACAACTATGGCTACACCTTC. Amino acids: CASSRGGDNYGYTF.

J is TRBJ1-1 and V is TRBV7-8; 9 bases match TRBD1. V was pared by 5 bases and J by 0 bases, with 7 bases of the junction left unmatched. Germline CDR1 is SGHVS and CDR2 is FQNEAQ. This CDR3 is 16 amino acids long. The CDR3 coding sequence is TGTGCCAGCAGCCCTCCGGACAGGGGACTGAACACTGAAGCTTTCTTT. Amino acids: CASSPPDRGLNTEAFF.

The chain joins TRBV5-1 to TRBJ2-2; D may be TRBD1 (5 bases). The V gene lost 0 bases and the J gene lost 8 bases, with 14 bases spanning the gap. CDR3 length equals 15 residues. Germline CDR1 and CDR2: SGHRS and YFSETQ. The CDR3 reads CASSLGQSLSGELFF. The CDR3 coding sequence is TGCGCCAGCAGCTTGGGACAGTCTTTGTCAGGGGAGCTGTTTTTT.

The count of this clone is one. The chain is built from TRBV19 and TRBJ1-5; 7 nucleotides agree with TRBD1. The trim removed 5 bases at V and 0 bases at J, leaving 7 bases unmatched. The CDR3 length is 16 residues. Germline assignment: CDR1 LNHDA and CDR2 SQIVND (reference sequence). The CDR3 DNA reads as TGTGCCAGTAGTGAGCGCGACAGGGATAGCAATCAGCCCCAGCATTTT. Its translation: CASSERDRDSNQPQHF.

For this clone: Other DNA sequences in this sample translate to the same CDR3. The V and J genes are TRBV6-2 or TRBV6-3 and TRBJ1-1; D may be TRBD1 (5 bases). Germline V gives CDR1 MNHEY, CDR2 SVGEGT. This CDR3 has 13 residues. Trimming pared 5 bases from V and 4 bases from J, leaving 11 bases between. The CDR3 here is CASSRDEGTEAFF. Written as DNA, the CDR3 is TGTGCCAGCAGTCGGGACGAGGGCACTGAAGCTTTCTTT.

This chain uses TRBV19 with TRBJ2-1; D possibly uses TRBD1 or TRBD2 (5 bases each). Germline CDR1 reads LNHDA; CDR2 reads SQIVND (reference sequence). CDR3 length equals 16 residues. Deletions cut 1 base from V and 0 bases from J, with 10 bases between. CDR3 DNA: TGTGCCAGTAGTATAGGTGGGGGATCCTCCTACAATGAGCAGTTCTTC. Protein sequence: CASSIGGGSSYNEQFF. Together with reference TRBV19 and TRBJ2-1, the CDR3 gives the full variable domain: DGGITQSPKYLFRKEGQNVTLSCEQNLNHDAMYWYRQDPGQGLRLIYYSQIVNDFQKGDIAEGYSVSREKKESFPLTVTSAQKNPTAFYLCASSIGGGSSYNEQFFGPGTRLTVL.

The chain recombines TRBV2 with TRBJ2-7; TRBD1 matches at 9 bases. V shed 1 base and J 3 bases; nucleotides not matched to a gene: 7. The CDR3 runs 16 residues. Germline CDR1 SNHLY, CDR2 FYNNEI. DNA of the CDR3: TGTGCCAGCAGTGAAGATGTGAACAGGGGGCTCTACGAGCAGTACTTC. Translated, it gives CASSEDVNRGLYEQYF. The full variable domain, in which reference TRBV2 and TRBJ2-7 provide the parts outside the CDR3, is EPEVTQTPSHQVTQMGQEVILRCVPISNHLYFYWYRQILGQKVEFLVSFYNNEISEKSEIFDDQFSVERPDGSNFTLKIRSTKLEDSAMYFCASSEDVNRGLYEQYFGPGTRLTVT.

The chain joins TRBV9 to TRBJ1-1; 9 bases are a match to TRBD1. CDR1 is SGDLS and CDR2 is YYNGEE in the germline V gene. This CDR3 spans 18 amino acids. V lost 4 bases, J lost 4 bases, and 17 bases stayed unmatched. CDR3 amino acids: CASSPSPGQGSVGTEAFF. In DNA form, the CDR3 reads TGTGCCAGCAGCCCTTCCCCGGGACAGGGTTCTGTGGGCACTGAAGCTTTCTTT.

For the CDR3, the DNA is TGTGCCATCAGTGAGTCGATGGGGGTTGCGGATCAGCCCCAGCATTTT. Translated: CAISESMGVADQPQHF. This rearrangement joins TRBV10-3 to TRBJ1-5; D may be TRBD1 (5 bases). Germline CDR1 and CDR2: ENHRY and SYGVKD. The V gene lost 0 bases and the J gene lost 5 bases, with 14 bases spanning the gap. This CDR3 has 16 residues.

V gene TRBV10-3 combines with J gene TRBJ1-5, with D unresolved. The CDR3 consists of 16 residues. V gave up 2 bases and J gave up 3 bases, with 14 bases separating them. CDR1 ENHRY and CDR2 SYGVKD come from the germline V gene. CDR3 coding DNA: TGTGCCATCAGTGAGGGGAGGCGTCAGTCCAATCAGCCCCAGCATTTT. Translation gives CAISEGRRQSNQPQHF.

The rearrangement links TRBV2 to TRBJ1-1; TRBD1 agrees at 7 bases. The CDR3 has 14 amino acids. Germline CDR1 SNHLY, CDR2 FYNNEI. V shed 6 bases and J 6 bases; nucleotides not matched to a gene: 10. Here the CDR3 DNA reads TGTGCCAGCAGGGATACAGGGGCAATAGCTGAAGCTTTCTTT. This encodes CASRDTGAIAEAFF.

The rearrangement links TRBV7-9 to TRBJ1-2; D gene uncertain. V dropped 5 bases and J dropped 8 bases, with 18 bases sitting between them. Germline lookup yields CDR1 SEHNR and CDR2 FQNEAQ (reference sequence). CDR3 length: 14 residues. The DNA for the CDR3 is TGTGCCAGCAGCGCGTTGATGGACTCGACGGGCTACACCTTC. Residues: CASSALMDSTGYTF.

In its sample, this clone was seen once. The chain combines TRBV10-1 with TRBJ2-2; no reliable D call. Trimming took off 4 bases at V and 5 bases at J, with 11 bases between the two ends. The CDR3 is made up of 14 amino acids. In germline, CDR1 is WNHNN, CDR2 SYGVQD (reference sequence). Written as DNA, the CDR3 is TGCGCCAGCAGTGGAGGAGTAGAAACCGGGGAGCTGTTTTTT. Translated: CASSGGVETGELFF.

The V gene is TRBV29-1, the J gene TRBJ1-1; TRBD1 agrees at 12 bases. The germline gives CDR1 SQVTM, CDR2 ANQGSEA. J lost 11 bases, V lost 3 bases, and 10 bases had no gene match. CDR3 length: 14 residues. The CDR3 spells CSVELRDRGPRAFF. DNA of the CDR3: TGCAGCGTTGAGCTCCGGGACAGGGGGCCTCGGGCTTTCTTT.